One T cell receptor beta chain is described in this entry. Its antigen remains unidentified. This sample stems from a study of T cells in Graves' hyperthyroidism and ophthalmopathy. V dropped 7 bases and J dropped 10; count of bases not matched to a gene: 7. The CDR3 has 12 amino acids. Template material for amplifying TCR beta CDR3 regions consisted of RNA transcripts. The TCR CDR3 was amplified in a first-round RT-PCR using the HTBI primer set. MiXCR was run by TCRdb on the multiplex PCR reads, yielding one entry per CDR3 protein. The sample lists roughly 300,000 distinct CDR3 sequences; around 25% were seen once. Study-level results: A 13 V-J signature model discriminated ophthalmopathy versus stable hyperthyroidism. Most thyroid clonotypes that were expanded above 0.001 also turned up in blood. Onset of ophthalmopathy came a median around 6.2 months after the model predicted it.

Each patient was aged 18 to 65 and had newly diagnosed hyperthyroidism of under 2 months' duration. The sample was blood. The TCR was taken from a man aged 35 to 55 with Graves' hyperthyroidism that later progressed to Graves' ophthalmopathy. The chain links TRBV12-3 or TRBV12-4 to TRBJ1-1, with 9 positions matching TRBD1. The CDR3 loop is CASIAGQGRAFF. The CDR3 DNA reads as TGTGCCAGCATTGCCGGACAGGGGAGAGCTTTCTTT.